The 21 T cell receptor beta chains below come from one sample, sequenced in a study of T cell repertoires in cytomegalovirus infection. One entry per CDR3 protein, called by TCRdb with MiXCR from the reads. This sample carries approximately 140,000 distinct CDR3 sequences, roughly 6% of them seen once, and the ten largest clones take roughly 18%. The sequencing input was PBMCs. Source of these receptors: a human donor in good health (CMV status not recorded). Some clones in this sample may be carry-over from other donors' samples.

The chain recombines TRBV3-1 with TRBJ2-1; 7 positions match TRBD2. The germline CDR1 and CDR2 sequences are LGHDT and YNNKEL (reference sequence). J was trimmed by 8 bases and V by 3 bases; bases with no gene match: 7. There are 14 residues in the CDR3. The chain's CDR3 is CASSHGLDGHEQFF. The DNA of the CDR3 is TGTGCCAGCAGCCACGGACTAGATGGACATGAGCAGTTCTTC.

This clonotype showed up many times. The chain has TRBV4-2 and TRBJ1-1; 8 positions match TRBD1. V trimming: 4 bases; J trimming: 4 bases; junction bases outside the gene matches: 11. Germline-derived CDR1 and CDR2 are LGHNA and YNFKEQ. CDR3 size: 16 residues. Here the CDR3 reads CASSPEDRGLATEAFF. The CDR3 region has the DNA TGTGCCAGCAGCCCAGAAGACAGGGGTTTGGCCACTGAAGCTTTCTTT.

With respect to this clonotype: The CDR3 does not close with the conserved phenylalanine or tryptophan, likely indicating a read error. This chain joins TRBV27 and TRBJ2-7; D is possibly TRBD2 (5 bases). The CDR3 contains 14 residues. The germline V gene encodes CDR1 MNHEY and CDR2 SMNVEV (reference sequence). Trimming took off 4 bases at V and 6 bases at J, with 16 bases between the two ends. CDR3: CASSSGPDSAEQYS. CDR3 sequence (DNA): TGTGCCAGCAGTTCAGGTCCCGATAGCGCCGAGCAGTACTCC.

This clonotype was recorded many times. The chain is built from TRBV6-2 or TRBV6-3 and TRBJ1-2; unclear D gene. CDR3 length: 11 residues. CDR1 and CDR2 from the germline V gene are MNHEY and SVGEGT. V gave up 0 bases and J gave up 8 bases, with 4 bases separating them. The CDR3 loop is CASSYSRGYTF. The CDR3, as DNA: TGTGCCAGCAGTTACTCACGGGGCTACACCTTC.

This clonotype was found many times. The CDR3 DNA reads TGTGCCAGCAGCACCCCACCGACCGGAGAGACCCAGTACTTC. Protein: CASSTPPTGETQYF. This sequence joins TRBV7-2 and TRBJ2-5; no clear D. Germline loops: CDR1 SGHTA, CDR2 FQGNSA. The CDR3 covers 14 residues. Trimming stripped 5 bases from V and 4 bases from J, with 14 bases between.

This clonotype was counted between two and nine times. CDR3 in DNA: TGTGCCAGCAGTTTTTTAGGGGGGTATGGCTACACCTTC. Translating gives CASSFLGGYGYTF. The V call is TRBV12-3 or TRBV12-4, the J call TRBJ1-2; perhaps TRBD1 as D (6 bases). V lost 3 bases and J 5 bases, leaving 10 bases between the germline ends. CDR3 length: 13 residues.

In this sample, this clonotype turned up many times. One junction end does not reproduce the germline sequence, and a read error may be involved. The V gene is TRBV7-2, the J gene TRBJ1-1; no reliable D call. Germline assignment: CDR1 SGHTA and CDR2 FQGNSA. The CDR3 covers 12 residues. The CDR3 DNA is TGTGCCAGCAGCTTAAGGAACCCTGAAGCTTTCTTT. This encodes CASSLRNPEAFF.

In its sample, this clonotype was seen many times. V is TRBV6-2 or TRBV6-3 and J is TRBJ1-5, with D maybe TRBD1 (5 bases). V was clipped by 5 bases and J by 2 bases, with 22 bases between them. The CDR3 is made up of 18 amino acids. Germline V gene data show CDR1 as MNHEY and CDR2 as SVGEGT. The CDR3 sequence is CASSTGPGRTTGNQPQHF. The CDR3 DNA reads TGTGCCAGCAGTACAGGCCCGGGTAGAACGACGGGCAATCAGCCCCAGCATTTT.

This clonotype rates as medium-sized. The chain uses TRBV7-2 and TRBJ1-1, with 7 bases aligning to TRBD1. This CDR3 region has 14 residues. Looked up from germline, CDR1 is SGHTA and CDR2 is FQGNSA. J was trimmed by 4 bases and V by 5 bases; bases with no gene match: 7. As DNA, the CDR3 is TGTGCCAGCAGCACCAGGGGGATGAGCACTGAAGCTTTCTTT. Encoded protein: CASSTRGMSTEAFF.

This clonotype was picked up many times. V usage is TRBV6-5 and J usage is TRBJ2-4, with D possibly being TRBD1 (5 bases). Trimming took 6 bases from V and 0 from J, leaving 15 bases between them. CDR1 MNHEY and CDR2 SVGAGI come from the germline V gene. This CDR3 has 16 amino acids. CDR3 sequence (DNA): TGTGCCAGCAGACAACGACAGAAGCTAGCCAAAAACATTCAGTACTTC. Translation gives CASRQRQKLAKNIQYF.

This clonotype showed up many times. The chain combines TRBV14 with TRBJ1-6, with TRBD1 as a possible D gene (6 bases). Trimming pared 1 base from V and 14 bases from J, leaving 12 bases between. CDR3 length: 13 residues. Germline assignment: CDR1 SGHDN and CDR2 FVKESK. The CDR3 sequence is CASSQAGGLSLHF. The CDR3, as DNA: TGTGCCAGCAGCCAAGCTGGGGGGCTGTCCCTCCACTTT. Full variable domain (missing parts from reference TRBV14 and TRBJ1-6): EAGVTQFPSHSVIEKGQTVTLRCDPISGHDNLYWYRRVMGKEIKFLLHFVKESKQDESGMPNNRFLAERTGGTYSTLKVQPAELEDSGVYFCASSQAGGLSLHFGNGTRLTVT.

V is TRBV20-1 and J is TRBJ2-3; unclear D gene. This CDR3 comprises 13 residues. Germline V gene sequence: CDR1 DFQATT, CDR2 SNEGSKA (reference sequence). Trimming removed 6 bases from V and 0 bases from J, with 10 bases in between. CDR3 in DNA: TGCAGTGCCCCACCGGCCAGCACAGATACGCAGTATTTT. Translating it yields CSAPPASTDTQYF.

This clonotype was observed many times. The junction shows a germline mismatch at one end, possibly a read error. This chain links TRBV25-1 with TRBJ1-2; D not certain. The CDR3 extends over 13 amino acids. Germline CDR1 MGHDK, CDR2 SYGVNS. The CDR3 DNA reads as TGTGTCAGCACCGCCGCCAATAACTATGGCTACACCTTC. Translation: CVSTAANNYGYTF.

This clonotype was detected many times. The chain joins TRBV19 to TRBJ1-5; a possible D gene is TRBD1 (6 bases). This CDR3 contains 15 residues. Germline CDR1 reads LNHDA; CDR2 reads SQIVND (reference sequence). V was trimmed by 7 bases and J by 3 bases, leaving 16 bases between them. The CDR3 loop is CASNTLGQTNQPQHF. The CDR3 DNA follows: TGTGCCAGTAATACCCTTGGACAGACCAATCAGCCCCAGCATTTT.

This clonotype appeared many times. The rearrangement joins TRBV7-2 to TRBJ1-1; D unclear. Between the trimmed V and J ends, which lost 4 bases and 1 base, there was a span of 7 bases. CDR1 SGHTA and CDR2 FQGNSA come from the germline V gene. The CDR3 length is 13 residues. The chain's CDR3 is CASSSPWNTEAFF. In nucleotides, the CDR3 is TGTGCCAGCAGCTCCCCCTGGAACACTGAAGCTTTCTTT. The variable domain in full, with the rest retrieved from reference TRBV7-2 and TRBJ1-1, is GAGVSQSPSNKVTEKGKDVELRCDPISGHTALYWYRQSLGQGLEFLIYFQGNSAPDKSGLPSDRFSAERTGGSVSTLTIQRTQQEDSAVYLCASSSPWNTEAFFGQGTRLTVV.

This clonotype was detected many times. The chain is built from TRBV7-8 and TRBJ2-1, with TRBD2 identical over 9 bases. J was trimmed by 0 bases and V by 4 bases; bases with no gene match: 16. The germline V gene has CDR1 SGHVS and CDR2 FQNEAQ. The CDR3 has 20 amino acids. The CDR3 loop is CASSSVKRGEDPSSYNEQFF. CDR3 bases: TGTGCCAGCAGCTCCGTGAAGCGGGGGGAGGACCCGAGCTCCTACAATGAGCAGTTCTTC.

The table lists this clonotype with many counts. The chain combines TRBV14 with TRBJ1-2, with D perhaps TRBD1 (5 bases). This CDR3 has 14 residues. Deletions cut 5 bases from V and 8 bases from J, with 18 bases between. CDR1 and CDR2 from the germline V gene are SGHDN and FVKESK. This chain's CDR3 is CASSFRARVDGYTF. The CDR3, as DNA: TGTGCCAGCAGCTTCAGAGCCAGGGTAGACGGCTACACCTTC.

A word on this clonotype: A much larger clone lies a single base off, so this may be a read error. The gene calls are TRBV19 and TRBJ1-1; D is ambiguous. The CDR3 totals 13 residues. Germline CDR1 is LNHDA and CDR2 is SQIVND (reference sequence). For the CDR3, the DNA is TGTGCCAGTAGTGTCAGCATGAACTCTGAAGCTTTCTTT. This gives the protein CASSVSMNSEAFF.

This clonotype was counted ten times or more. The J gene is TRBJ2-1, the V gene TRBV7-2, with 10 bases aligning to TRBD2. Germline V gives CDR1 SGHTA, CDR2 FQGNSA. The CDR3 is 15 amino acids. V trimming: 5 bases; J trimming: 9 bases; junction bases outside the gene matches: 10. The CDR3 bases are TGTGCCAGCAGCCCGAAGGGAGCGGGGGGGCCTGAGCAGTTCTTC. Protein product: CASSPKGAGGPEQFF.

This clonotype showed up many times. CDR3 amino acids: CSATPFGQLRIGTGELFF. CDR3 in DNA: TGCAGTGCTACCCCCTTCGGACAGTTAAGGATAGGGACCGGGGAGCTGTTTTTT. The chain recombines TRBV20-1 with TRBJ2-2; weak D call: TRBD1 (6 bases). The V end lost 4 bases, the J end lost 5 bases, and 26 bases lay between the germline ends. The CDR3 covers 18 residues. Germline V lookup: CDR1 DFQATT, CDR2 SNEGSKA (reference sequence).

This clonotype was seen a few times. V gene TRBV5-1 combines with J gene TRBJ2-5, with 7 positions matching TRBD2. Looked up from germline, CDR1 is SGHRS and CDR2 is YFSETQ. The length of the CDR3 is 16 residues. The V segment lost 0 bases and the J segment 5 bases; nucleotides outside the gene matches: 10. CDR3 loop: CASSLVGGIQVETQYF. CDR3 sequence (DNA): TGCGCCAGCAGCTTGGTCGGGGGGATCCAGGTTGAGACCCAGTACTTC.